Presented here are 10 T cell receptor beta chains from one specimen sequenced in a study of PD-1 blockade in classical Hodgkin lymphoma. In every patient, relapse followed autologous stem cell transplantation, while exposure to brentuximab vedotin differed. Using immunoSEQ multiplex PCR, the repertoire was profiled, and TCRdb retains in-frame clones only, with some absent. The data hold some 10,000 clones, with more than 75% observed a single time. The sequencing used peripheral blood mononuclear cells (PBMCs), collected at baseline. The receptors here all came from a human donor with classical Hodgkin lymphoma.

This clone was found once. This chain links TRBV10-1 with TRBJ2-1; D is unresolved. V was clipped by 4 bases and J by 6 bases, with 7 bases between them. The germline CDR1 and CDR2 sequences are WNHNN and SYGVQD (reference sequence). The length of the CDR3 is 12 residues. CDR3 amino acids: CASSATTNEQFF. The CDR3 bases are TGCGCCAGCAGTGCTACTACCAATGAGCAGTTCTTC.

The chain employs TRBV5-1 and TRBJ1-5; TRBD1 agrees at 9 bases. With 4 bases clipped from V and 4 bases from J, the junction kept 6 bases outside the gene matches. The CDR3 sequence is 15 residues long. Germline V gene data show CDR1 as SGHRS and CDR2 as YFSETQ. The CDR3 loop is CASSLAGTGNQPQHF. As DNA, the CDR3 is TGCGCCAGCAGCCTGGCCGGGACAGGGAATCAGCCCCAGCATTTT.

The chain joins TRBV19 to TRBJ2-7; no clear D gene. The V gene's germline CDR1 is LNHDA and CDR2 SQIVND (reference sequence). V lost 1 base and J 3 bases, leaving 13 bases between the germline ends. The CDR3 has 15 residues. CDR3 DNA: TGTGCCAGTAGTATAGTAGGCGCAATCCTCTACGAGCAGTACTTC. Translation gives CASSIVGAILYEQYF.

This chain links TRBV29-1 with TRBJ1-1, with 10 nucleotides matching TRBD1. The CDR3 length is 13 residues. The V and J ends lost 7 bases and 3 bases, in that order; junction bases with no gene match: 5. Germline V gene sequence: CDR1 SQVTM, CDR2 ANQGSEA. CDR3 in amino acids: CSARQGAYTEAFF. CDR3 nucleotides: TGCAGCGCCCGACAGGGGGCTTACACTGAAGCTTTCTTT.

This clone was counted a few times. The J gene is TRBJ2-7, the V gene TRBV23-1, with D possibly being TRBD1 (5 bases). TRBV23-1 is an ORF; its function is uncertain. Trimming left V 2 bases short and J 3 bases short, with 14 bases between. The CDR3 spans 15 residues. This chain's CDR3 is CASSQRSREGYEQYF. Here the CDR3 DNA reads TGCGCCAGCAGTCAACGAAGCAGGGAAGGCTACGAGCAGTACTTC.

The DNA for the CDR3 is TGTGCCAGCAGTTCGTCGGACAGGGGAGGCGAGCAGTACTTC. As protein: CASSSSDRGGEQYF. The chain recombines TRBV27 with TRBJ2-7, with 9 bases aligning to TRBD1. The CDR3 extends over 14 amino acids. With V trimmed by 4 bases and J by 6 bases, 7 bases remained unmatched. The germline CDR1 and CDR2 sequences are MNHEY and SMNVEV (reference sequence).

This chain links TRBV11-2 with TRBJ2-1, with 9 positions matching TRBD1. Germline CDR1 reads SGHAT; CDR2 reads FQNNGV. J gave up 6 bases and V 5 bases, and 8 bases lay outside the gene matches. CDR3 length equals 15 residues. The CDR3 nucleotides are TGTGCCAGCAGCACCCCTTCGGACAGGGGCAATGAGCAGTTCTTC. Residues: CASSTPSDRGNEQFF.

This clone is a singleton in its sample. The V and J genes are TRBV27 and TRBJ2-7, with 7 bases matching TRBD1. From germline, CDR1 is MNHEY and CDR2 SMNVEV (reference sequence). J was trimmed by 7 bases and V by 4 bases; bases with no gene match: 7. The CDR3 runs 13 residues. Written as DNA, the CDR3 is TGTGCCAGCAGTTCCCAGACAGGGTGGGAGCAGTACTTC. Protein product: CASSSQTGWEQYF.

The V call is TRBV28, the J call TRBJ2-7; a possible D gene is TRBD2 (6 bases). The CDR3 extends over 14 amino acids. V was pared by 8 bases and J by 6 bases, with 20 bases between. From germline, CDR1 is MDHEN and CDR2 SYDVKM. CDR3 DNA: TGTGCCAGCCTTTCTCCGGGGGAAAATCGCGAGCAGTACTTC. Its translation: CASLSPGENREQYF.

This rearrangement joins TRBV10-1 to TRBJ2-1; TRBD2 aligns across 8 bases. J lost 9 bases, V lost 6 bases, and 13 bases had no gene match. Looked up from germline, CDR1 is WNHNN and CDR2 is SYGVQD (reference sequence). This CDR3 has 15 residues. CDR3 bases: TGCGCCAGCAGCGCTACTCTGACTAGCGACGCTGAGCAGTTCTTC. As protein: CASSATLTSDAEQFF.